This T cell receptor beta chain is from a study of T cell responses to AZD1222 COVID-19 vaccine. Findings of the study overall: None of the repertoires were sampled until the peak T cell response had passed. As reported, nearly half of all spike-specific TCRs target variant regions that are unmutated. It should be noted that donors were predominantly white British and more often female, and clonal diversity was possibly underestimated.

Only in-frame clones appear in the TCRdb table, and some are missing; sequencing was by immunoSEQ multiplex PCR. The repertoire holds around 200,000 clones, with about 90% as singletons. Trimming at V came to 5 bases and at J to 2 bases, leaving 6 bases not matched to a gene. The CDR3 covers 14 residues. Germline loops: CDR1 SEHNR, CDR2 FQNEAQ (reference sequence). In the case of this clone: Its antigen is not identified.

The chain is built from TRBV7-9 and TRBJ2-7, with TRBD1 matching 7 bases. This sequence was found in an adult in good health. The sample consisted of peripheral blood, taken on day 0 of AZD1222 vaccination. The CDR3 DNA follows: TGTGCCAGCAGCGCCTTACAGGGGCCCTACGAGCAGTACTTC. It encodes CASSALQGPYEQYF.